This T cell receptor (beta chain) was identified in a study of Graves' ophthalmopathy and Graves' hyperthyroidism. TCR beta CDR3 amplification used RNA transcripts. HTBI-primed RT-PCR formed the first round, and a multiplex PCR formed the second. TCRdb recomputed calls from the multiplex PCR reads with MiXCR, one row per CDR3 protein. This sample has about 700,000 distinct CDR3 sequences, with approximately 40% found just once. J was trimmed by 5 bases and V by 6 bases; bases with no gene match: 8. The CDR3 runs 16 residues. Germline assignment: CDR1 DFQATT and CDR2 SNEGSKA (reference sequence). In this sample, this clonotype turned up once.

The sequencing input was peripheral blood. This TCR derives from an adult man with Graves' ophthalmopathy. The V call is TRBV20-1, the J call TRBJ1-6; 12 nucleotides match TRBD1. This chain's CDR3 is CSANSGTGGNNSPLHF. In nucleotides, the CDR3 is TGCAGTGCCAACTCCGGGACAGGGGGCAATAATTCACCCCTCCACTTT.